Below, 23 T cell receptor beta chains from the same sample are listed, as sequenced in a study of T cell responses to AZD1222 COVID-19 vaccine. Here immunoSEQ multiplex PCR was the method, and the copy in TCRdb shows in-frame clones only, minus some. This sample carries around 130,000 clones, roughly nine tenths of them seen once, and the ten largest clones take more than 2.5%. The sample in question was peripheral blood, obtained on day 0 of AZD1222 vaccination. These TCRs come from an adult in good health.

The chain links TRBV7-2 to TRBJ2-6; weak D call: TRBD2 (6 bases). With 1 base removed from V and 1 base from J, the gap between germline ends came to 8 bases. Germline assignment: CDR1 SGHTA and CDR2 FQGNSA. The CDR3 runs to 16 residues. Written as DNA, the CDR3 is TGTGCCAGCAGCTTAGTAGGAGGGTCTGGGGCCAACGTCCTGACTTTC. This codes for CASSLVGGSGANVLTF.

J is TRBJ1-6 and V is TRBV4-3; D unresolved. V gave up 1 base and J gave up 10 bases, with 14 bases separating them. Per the germline V gene, CDR1 is LGHNA and CDR2 is YSLEER. This CDR3 is 15 amino acids long. As DNA, the CDR3 is TGCGCCAGCAGCCAAGGATCGGGGATGGACTCACCCCTCCACTTT. This gives the protein CASSQGSGMDSPLHF.

This chain uses TRBV9 with TRBJ2-3; D unresolved. CDR1 and CDR2 from the germline V gene are SGDLS and YYNGEE. V lost 4 bases and J 6 bases, leaving 18 bases between the germline ends. The CDR3 runs to 15 residues. The CDR3 nucleotides read TGTGCCAGCAGCCCCGAGGAAGGCTATTGGGATACGCAGTATTTT. Protein: CASSPEEGYWDTQYF. Based on the CDR3 plus reference TRBV9 and TRBJ2-3, the full variable domain is DSGVTQTPKHLITATGQRVTLRCSPRSGDLSVYWYQQSLDQGLQFLIQYYNGEERAKGNILERFSAQQFPDLHSELNLSSLELGDSALYFCASSPEEGYWDTQYFGPGTRLTVL.

This clone occurred once. One junction end disagrees with the germline gene, perhaps due to a read error. The chain joins TRBV18 to TRBJ1-1; D ambiguous. This CDR3 comprises 14 residues. CDR1 KGHSH and CDR2 LQKENI come from the germline V gene. Here the CDR3 reads CASSLQRYTADAFF. The CDR3 DNA reads TGTGCCAGCTCACTTCAGAGGTACACCGCTGACGCTTTCTTT.

The genes are TRBV7-9 and TRBJ2-7; D perhaps matches TRBD1 (5 bases). Germline loops: CDR1 SEHNR, CDR2 FQNEAQ (reference sequence). This CDR3 comprises 15 residues. With 1 base removed from V and 5 bases from J, the gap between germline ends came to 15 bases. The CDR3 sequence is CASSLERGRRNEQYF. The DNA for the CDR3 is TGTGCCAGCAGCTTAGAAAGGGGTCGGAGAAACGAGCAGTACTTC.

The chain joins TRBV6-2 or TRBV6-3 to TRBJ2-3, with 7 bases aligning to TRBD2. This CDR3 spans 13 amino acids. V was pared by 5 bases and J by 4 bases, with 3 bases of the junction left unmatched. The germline CDR1 and CDR2 sequences are MNHEY and SVGEGT. CDR3 DNA sequence: TGTGCCAGCAGTGGGACTACCCCAGATACGCAGTATTTT. Encoded protein: CASSGTTPDTQYF.

This chain connects TRBV6-5 to TRBJ2-7; the D gene is possibly TRBD2 (6 bases). The CDR3 has 14 amino acids. The germline gives CDR1 MNHEY, CDR2 SVGAGI. V shed 4 bases and J shed 4 bases, with 14 bases lying between them. The CDR3 spells CASSSGDSGYEQYF. The CDR3 bases are TGTGCCAGCAGTTCGGGGGACTCCGGGTACGAGCAGTACTTC.

The chain couples TRBV12-5 to TRBJ2-2, with 12 positions matching TRBD1. V was pared by 2 bases and J by 5 bases, with 12 bases of the junction left unmatched. Germline values: CDR1 LGHNT, CDR2 FRNRAP. The CDR3 runs 19 residues. CDR3 loop: CASGLQYWGQGAWTGELFF. The CDR3 DNA sequence: TGTGCTAGTGGTTTGCAGTACTGGGGACAGGGGGCTTGGACCGGGGAGCTGTTTTTT.

The rearrangement uses TRBV5-5 and TRBJ2-7, with TRBD2 matching 10 bases. CDR3 length: 16 amino acids. The V gene's germline CDR1 is SGHKS and CDR2 YYEKEE (reference sequence). J was trimmed by 0 bases and V by 4 bases; bases with no gene match: 7. DNA of the CDR3: TGTGCCAGCAGCAGGCTACTAGCGGGGTTCTCCTACGAGCAGTACTTC. Translating it yields CASSRLLAGFSYEQYF. The variable domain in full, completed from reference TRBV5-5 and TRBJ2-7, reads DAGVTQSPTHLIKTRGQQVTLRCSPISGHKSVSWYQQVLGQGPQFIFQYYEKEERGRGNFPDRFSARQFPNYSSELNVNALLLGDSALYLCASSRLLAGFSYEQYFGPGTRLTVT.

The chain couples TRBV6-6 to TRBJ1-5; possibly TRBD1 for D (5 bases). Trimming took 5 bases from V and 0 from J, leaving 11 bases between them. Germline loops: CDR1 MNHNY, CDR2 SVGAGI (reference sequence). The CDR3 sequence is 15 residues long. The CDR3 DNA is TGTGCCAGCAGTGGGCAGGGTTCTAGCAATCAGCCCCAGCATTTT. Amino acid sequence: CASSGQGSSNQPQHF.

The chain links TRBV5-1 to TRBJ2-5; D call uncertain. Germline CDR1 and CDR2: SGHRS and YFSETQ. The CDR3 length is 15 residues. Trimming cost V 4 bases and J 5 bases, with 18 bases left between them. Here the CDR3 DNA reads TGCGCCAGCAGCGGGCGGCTAGAAGCTTGGGAGACCCAGTACTTC. Translating it yields CASSGRLEAWETQYF.

The V and J genes are TRBV18 and TRBJ2-7, with a tentative D call TRBD2 (6 bases). CDR1 is KGHSH and CDR2 is LQKENI in the germline V gene. CDR3 size: 15 residues. Deletions cut 6 bases from V and 7 bases from J, with 22 bases between. The CDR3 reads CASSSPTREKSEQYF. CDR3 sequence (DNA): TGTGCCAGCTCGTCACCAACCCGGGAGAAAAGTGAGCAGTACTTC.

The chain combines TRBV12-3 or TRBV12-4 with TRBJ1-5; the D is unclear. The V end lost 2 bases, the J end lost 6 bases, and 8 bases lay between the germline ends. The CDR3 consists of 13 residues. This CDR3 is CASSLMGGQPQHF. The CDR3 DNA reads TGTGCCAGCAGTTTAATGGGTGGTCAGCCCCAGCATTTT.

The chain employs TRBV2 and TRBJ2-1; 7 bases align to TRBD1. With V trimmed by 5 bases and J by 7 bases, 5 bases remained unmatched. Germline loops: CDR1 SNHLY, CDR2 FYNNEI. The CDR3 runs 13 residues. In nucleotides, the CDR3 is TGTGCCAGCAGTTTTTCGACAGGGAATGAGCAGTTCTTC. Protein sequence: CASSFSTGNEQFF.

The chain recombines TRBV5-6 with TRBJ2-5; D ambiguous. Looked up from germline, CDR1 is SGHDT and CDR2 is YYEEEE. The CDR3 has 13 residues. Trimming stripped 0 bases from V and 4 bases from J, with 7 bases between. In DNA, the CDR3 is TGTGCCAGCAGCTTGGGAAAGGGAGAGACCCAGTACTTC. It codes for CASSLGKGETQYF.

The V gene is TRBV19, the J gene TRBJ2-2; D is unclear. Trimming removed 3 bases from V and 7 bases from J, with 6 bases in between. The CDR3 length is 12 residues. Germline CDR1 is LNHDA and CDR2 is SQIVND (reference sequence). DNA for the CDR3: TGTGCCAGTAGTATGGGGTACGGGGAGCTGTTTTTT. It codes for CASSMGYGELFF.

The rearrangement joins TRBV27 to TRBJ2-5; D call uncertain. The V end was cut by 6 bases, the J end by 5 bases, with 16 bases between. This CDR3 contains 14 residues. The germline gives CDR1 MNHEY, CDR2 SMNVEV (reference sequence). CDR3 in DNA: TGTGCCAGCAGCCCAAGGTGGGGTCAGGAGACCCAGTACTTC. This translates into CASSPRWGQETQYF.

The V gene is TRBV27, the J gene TRBJ1-2, with 7 bases lining up with TRBD1. V lost 2 bases, J lost 4 bases, and 7 bases stayed unmatched. Germline CDR1 MNHEY, CDR2 SMNVEV (reference sequence). The CDR3 has 15 residues. The CDR3 DNA is TGTGCCAGCAGTTTAACCCCTACAGGGGTCTATGGCTACACCTTC. It translates to CASSLTPTGVYGYTF.

This rearrangement joins TRBV7-9 to TRBJ2-7, with 7 bases aligning to TRBD1. The CDR3 is 14 residues long. Per germline, CDR1 SEHNR and CDR2 FQNEAQ (reference sequence). The V and J ends lost 5 bases and 0 bases, in that order; junction bases with no gene match: 4. CDR3 in amino acids: CASSPRDSSYEQYF. The CDR3 nucleotides read TGTGCCAGCAGCCCGAGGGACAGCTCCTACGAGCAGTACTTC.

This clone has only one observation. The rearrangement uses TRBV18 and TRBJ2-2; possible D gene TRBD2, 5 bases. This CDR3 region has 17 residues. Germline CDR1 KGHSH, CDR2 LQKENI. Trimming stripped 0 bases from V and 3 bases from J, with 14 bases between. CDR3 sequence: CASSPPIGDIDTGELFF. The CDR3 DNA reads TGTGCCAGCTCACCACCCATCGGGGATATTGACACCGGGGAGCTGTTTTTT.

V gene TRBV4-3 combines with J gene TRBJ2-2; no reliable D call. The CDR3 is 15 residues long. Germline assignment: CDR1 LGHNA and CDR2 YSLEER. V was trimmed by 0 bases and J by 4 bases, leaving 9 bases between them. CDR3 residues: CASSQDRIATGELFF. The CDR3 DNA reads as TGCGCCAGCAGCCAAGATCGGATAGCCACCGGGGAGCTGTTTTTT.

The rearrangement links TRBV7-9 to TRBJ2-2, with D possibly TRBD2 on 5 matching bases. Trimming removed 5 bases from V and 1 base from J, with 17 bases in between. Germline V gene data show CDR1 as SEHNR and CDR2 as FQNEAQ (reference sequence). This CDR3 has 17 amino acids. This CDR3 is CASSPLPEAENTGELFF. In nucleotides, the CDR3 is TGTGCCAGCAGCCCACTCCCGGAAGCGGAGAACACCGGGGAGCTGTTTTTT.

The gene calls are TRBV27 and TRBJ2-5; possible D gene TRBD1, 6 bases. Germline loops: CDR1 MNHEY, CDR2 SMNVEV (reference sequence). V lost 4 bases and J 5 bases, leaving 11 bases between the germline ends. There are 13 residues in the CDR3. The chain's CDR3 is CASSYTGTETQYF. The CDR3, as DNA: TGTGCCAGCAGTTACACAGGGACGGAGACCCAGTACTTC.